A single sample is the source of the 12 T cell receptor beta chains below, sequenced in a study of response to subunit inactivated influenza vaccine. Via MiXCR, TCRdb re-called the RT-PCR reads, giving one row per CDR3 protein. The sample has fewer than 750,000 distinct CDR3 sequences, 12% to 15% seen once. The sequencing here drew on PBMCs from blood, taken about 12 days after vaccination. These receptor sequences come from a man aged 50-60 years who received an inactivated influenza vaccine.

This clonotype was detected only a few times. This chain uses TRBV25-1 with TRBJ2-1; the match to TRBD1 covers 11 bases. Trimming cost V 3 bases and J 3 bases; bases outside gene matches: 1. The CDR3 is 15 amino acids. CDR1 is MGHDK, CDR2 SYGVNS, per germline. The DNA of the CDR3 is TGTGCCAGCAGTGACGGGACAGGGGGCTACAATGAGCAGTTCTTC. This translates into CASSDGTGGYNEQFF. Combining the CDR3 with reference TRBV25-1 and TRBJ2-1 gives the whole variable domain EADIYQTPRYLVIGTGKKITLECSQTMGHDKMYWYQQDPGMELHLIHYSYGVNSTEKGDLSSESTVSRIRTEHFPLTLESARPSHTSQYLCASSDGTGGYNEQFFGPGTRLTVL.

In DNA, the CDR3 is TGCGCCAGCAGCTTGGGTCAGACAGGGGGGAGCACTGAAGCTTTCTTT. This gives the protein CASSLGQTGGSTEAFF. This rearrangement joins TRBV5-1 to TRBJ1-1; 9 bases are a match to TRBD1. This CDR3 region has 16 residues. V gave up 0 bases and J gave up 4 bases; unmatched junction bases: 7. Germline CDR1 reads SGHRS; CDR2 reads YFSETQ.

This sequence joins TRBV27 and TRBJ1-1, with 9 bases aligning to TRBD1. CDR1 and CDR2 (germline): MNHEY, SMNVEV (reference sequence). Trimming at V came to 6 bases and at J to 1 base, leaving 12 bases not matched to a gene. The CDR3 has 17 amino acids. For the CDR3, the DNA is TGTGCCAGCAGCCACGGGACAGGGTCATTGGCGAACACTGAAGCTTTCTTT. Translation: CASSHGTGSLANTEAFF.

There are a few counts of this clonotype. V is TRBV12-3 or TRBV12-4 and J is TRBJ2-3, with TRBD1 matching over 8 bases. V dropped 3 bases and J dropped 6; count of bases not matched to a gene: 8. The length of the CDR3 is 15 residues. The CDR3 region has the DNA TGTGCCAGCAGTTTTATGGACAGGGTTTGGGATACGCAGTATTTT. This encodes CASSFMDRVWDTQYF.

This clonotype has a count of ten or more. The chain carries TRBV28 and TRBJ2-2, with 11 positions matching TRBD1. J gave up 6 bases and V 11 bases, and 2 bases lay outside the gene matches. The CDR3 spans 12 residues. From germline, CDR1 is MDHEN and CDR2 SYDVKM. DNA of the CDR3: TGTGCCTCGGGACAGGGGGCCGGGGAGCTGTTTTTT. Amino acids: CASGQGAGELFF.

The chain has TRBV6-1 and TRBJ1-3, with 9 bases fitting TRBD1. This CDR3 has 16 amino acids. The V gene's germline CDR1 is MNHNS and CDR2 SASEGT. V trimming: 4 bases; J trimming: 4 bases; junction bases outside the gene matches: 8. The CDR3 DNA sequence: TGTGCCAGCAGTGGAGACAGGGGGAGAATAGGAAACACCATATATTTT. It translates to CASSGDRGRIGNTIYF.

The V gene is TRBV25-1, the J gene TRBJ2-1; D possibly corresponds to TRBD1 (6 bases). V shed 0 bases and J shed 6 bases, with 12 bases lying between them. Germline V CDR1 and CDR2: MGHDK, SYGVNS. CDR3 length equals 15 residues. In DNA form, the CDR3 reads TGTGCCAGCAGTGAATACAGGGGCTTAAGCAATGAGCAGTTCTTC. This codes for CASSEYRGLSNEQFF.

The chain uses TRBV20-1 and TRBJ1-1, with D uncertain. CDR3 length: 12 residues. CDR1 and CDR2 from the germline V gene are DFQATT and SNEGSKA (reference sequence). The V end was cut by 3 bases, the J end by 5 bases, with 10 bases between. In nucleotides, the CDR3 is TGCAGTGCTAGGTCCGGTGCTACTGAAGCTTTCTTT. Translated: CSARSGATEAFF.

The CDR3: CASVTGVTDTQYF. The DNA of the CDR3 is TGTGCCAGCGTCACGGGGGTCACAGATACGCAGTATTTT. The chain uses TRBV28 and TRBJ2-3, with D tentatively TRBD2 (6 bases). The V gene's germline CDR1 is MDHEN and CDR2 SYDVKM. There are 13 residues in the CDR3. Trimming took 8 bases from V and 2 from J, leaving 11 bases between them.

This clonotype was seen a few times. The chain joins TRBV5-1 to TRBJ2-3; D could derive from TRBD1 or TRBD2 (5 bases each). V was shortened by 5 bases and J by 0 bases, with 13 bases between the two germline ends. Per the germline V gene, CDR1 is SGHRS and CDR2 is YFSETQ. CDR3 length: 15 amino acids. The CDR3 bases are TGCGCCAGCAGTCGTGGGGACCCGAGCACAGATACGCAGTATTTT. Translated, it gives CASSRGDPSTDTQYF. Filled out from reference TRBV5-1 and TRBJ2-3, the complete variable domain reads KAGVTQTPRYLIKTRGQQVTLSCSPISGHRSVSWYQQTPGQGLQFLFEYFSETQRNKGNFPGRFSGRQFSNSRSEMNVSTLELGDSALYLCASSRGDPSTDTQYFGPGTRLTVL.

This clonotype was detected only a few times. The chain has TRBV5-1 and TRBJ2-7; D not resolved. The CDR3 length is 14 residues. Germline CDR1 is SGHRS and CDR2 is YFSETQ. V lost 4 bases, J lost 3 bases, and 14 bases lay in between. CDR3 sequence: CASSQDILSYEQYF. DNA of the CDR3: TGCGCCAGCAGCCAAGACATTCTGAGCTACGAGCAGTACTTC.

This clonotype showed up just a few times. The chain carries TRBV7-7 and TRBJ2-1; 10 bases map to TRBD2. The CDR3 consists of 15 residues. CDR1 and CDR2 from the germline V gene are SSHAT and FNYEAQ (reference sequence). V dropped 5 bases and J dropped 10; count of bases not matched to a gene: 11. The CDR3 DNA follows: TGTGCCAGCAGCGTTGGGACTAGCGCTTGGGAGGAGCAGTTCTTC. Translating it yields CASSVGTSAWEEQFF.